The TCR beta chain under discussion was sequenced for a study of cytomegalovirus exposure and HLA in healthy donors (dated by TCRdb to the late 2010s). Looking at the study overall: An earlier analysis of several hundred of the donors reported 250 to 350 Gb of sequence data and 120 million or so unique TCR beta sequences from 150 million to 200 million T cells. The T cell repertoires of 670 or so subjects were profiled by immunosequencing and related to cytomegalovirus serostatus. Along with the roughly 700-subject first cohort, a separate validation cohort of over a hundred different subjects was used. About 300 gigabases of sequencing data and approximately 85 million unique TCR sequences were included in an early release covering roughly 600 HLA-typed donors. In a later genetic analysis, genome-wide SNP genotypes for 398 of the 666 donors were used, and that subset was treated as a discovery cohort. Four to six DR-DQ haplotypes were handled as single units for association and clustering, since linkage in the cohort was strong. To predict cytomegalovirus infection status, the study combined high-throughput TCR immunosequencing, statistical association of individual TCRs with disease status, and machine learning. Of the 398 genotyped donors, about 80% fell in the genetic ancestry cluster associated with self-reported Caucasian donors. Among a few hundred genotyped donors of the cohort, an average of around 240,000 unique TCR beta nucleotide sequences were sequenced per donor, about a sixth of them non-productive. Typing coverage differed by locus: A, B, C, DRB1 and DQB1 were typed in roughly 620-630 donors, DQA1 in 500 to 550, DPA1 in some 570, and DPB1 in 400 to 490. An earlier analysis of approximately 580 of the donors used high-throughput TCR beta sequencing to judge whether each TCR beta V gene segment behaved as functional or pseudogenic. Donor age, sex, ethnicity and CMV serostatus were compiled alongside the repertoire data. Both class I and class II loci were covered by HLA typing, at four-digit resolution. All discovery cohort repertoires had been generated using a single sequencing platform. To study patterns of TCR occurrence, a later analysis re-analyzed previously published TCR beta repertoires from hundreds of donors and added high-resolution HLA genotyping. The study aimed to test whether signatures of past pathogen exposure could be identified by cataloging public T cell receptors. In the later analysis, no new phenotypic data were used to find candidate immune exposures; instead, reliance was placed on TCR beta sequences and their occurrence across donors.

Library method: the immunoSEQ multiplex PCR assay. A mixture of 60 forward primers for TCR Vbeta segments and 13 reverse primers for TCR Jbeta segments was used in the multiplex PCR. Amplification of the CDR3 region of rearranged TCR beta genes was performed with a multiplex PCR assay on genomic DNA. Amplified TCR beta libraries were sequenced as 87-base-pair reads on the Illumina HiSeq System. The source study handled its data this way. Across the roughly 670 repertoires, a later analysis counted tens of millions of unique TCR beta chains, roughly 11 million of which were shared by at least two donors. To remove PCR and sequencing errors, raw reads were error-corrected and collapsed into unique sequences using a nearest-neighbor algorithm that merged closely related sequences. V, D and J gene segments were assigned by aligning CDR3 sequences to IMGT reference sequences. For a sequence to be retained, a match of at least six nucleotides was required to both a V gene segment and a J gene segment. A rearrangement counted as productive if the CDR3 had no stop codons and remained in frame with V and J, and every other rearrangement counted as non-productive. Following IMGT convention, CDR3 was defined as the stretch from the second conserved V-encoded cysteine to the conserved J-encoded phenylalanine. The earlier analysis of more than 450 of the donors excluded sequences that lacked an unambiguous match to a single V gene segment. An earlier analysis of about 600 of the donors called V segments functional above 56.7% productive rearrangements and segregating when the between-donor standard deviation exceeded 5%. A statistical classification framework was built for diagnosing cytomegalovirus status from the catalog of TCR beta chain sequences. In a later analysis, TCR nucleotide sequences were compared against IMGT/GENE-DB human TR gene sequences so that V and J genes could be assigned. A later analysis assigned CDR3 sequences and most-parsimonious VDJ recombination scenarios with the TCRdist pipeline. In a later analysis, every TCR beta chain was defined by the combination of its CDR3 amino acid sequence and its V-gene family, and reads without a unique V-gene family were dropped. To address suspected cross-contamination and a sequencing artifact, a later analysis removed approximately 600 highly shared, low-generation-probability nucleotide sequences. A later analysis calculated a clonal expansion index for each public chain from normalized within-repertoire ranks of inferred template counts. In a later analysis, generation probabilities were computed with a VDJ recombination model fitted to out-of-frame rearrangements, and the resulting probabilities were checked against IGoR. In a later analysis, hypergeometric tests were used to score TCR-TCR, TCR-HLA and TCR-CMV co-occurrence, with a repertoire-size bias correction applied to TCR pairs. A later analysis estimated false discovery rates by permuting HLA or CMV assignments 20 times. In a later analysis, co-occurring TCRs were grouped with DBSCAN, and TCRdist sequence similarity was added when clustering was performed within HLA-allele-positive subsets. Repertoires with fewer than 30,000 or more than 120,000 public chains were left out of co-occurrence clustering, as were a few repertoires with anomalous nucleotide sharing. TCRdb obtained this table from immuneACCESS and retained in-frame rearrangements with V and J assigned. These tables miss some clones; where compared with another copy, unresolved V genes account for less than half of the shortfall, and the remainder is unexplained. D and trimming were read from the DNA, whereas the V and J calls and clone size are those reported in that table. Present in this sample are about 180,000 clones, 82% of which were seen just once. The top ten constitute approximately 0.55% of the sample.

Note on this clone: This clone's antigen is unknown. No base qualities exist here, and no much larger clone lies one base off it.

From cysteine to phenylalanine, the CDR3 is 15 amino acids long. The only DNA kept is the CDR3, 45 bases in frame from the first base. The germline V and J ends show losses of 2 bases and 6 bases respectively, and no gene match explains 9 bases of the junction. According to the germline V gene, CDR1 reads WSHSY and CDR2 reads SAAADI. The paper's findings and limits, for the study overall: In a later analysis, the rate of TCR association differed among HLA loci, with DRB1 alleles having the most associated TCRs and HLA-C alleles having the fewest. Immune exposure information for the cohort was limited to CMV serostatus. According to a later genetic analysis, donors in an Asian-associated ancestry cluster had fewer N-insertions in productive TCRs than the approximately 670-donor mean. The earlier analysis of about 600 of the donors excluded roughly 17 rarely observed V segments, including chromosome 9 orphons, because counts were too low. At a false discovery rate of 0.05, a later analysis linked about 16,000 TCR beta sequences to specific HLA alleles. In the study, 150 to 200 TCR beta chains were listed as associated with cytomegalovirus. In a later analysis, HLA-associated TCR beta chains showed more clonal expansion and lower generation probabilities than non-associated chains that were equally common. A further reported finding was that TCR beta sequences accurately predicted the HLA-A and HLA-B alleles for most subjects in the first cohort. A later genetic analysis associated a missense DCLRE1C variant with V-gene and J-gene trimming of TCR beta chains, and an independent cohort replicated the association. Several of the top co-occurrence clusters appeared to be linked to parvovirus B19, influenza, CMV and Epstein-Barr virus, according to a later analysis. The 87-base-pair reads could not distinguish some IMGT-functional V segments, including TRBV6-2 and TRBV6-3, so those segments were excluded. Because HLA typing was missing for some donors at each locus, association tests included only the typed subset. The cohort was sequenced for TCR beta chains only, and without alpha or paired-chain data the features that could be detected were limited. The classifier was reported to diagnose cytomegalovirus status with high specificity and sensitivity in both the original and validation cohorts. The sequencing pipeline was judged likely to have produced a cluster of highly shared sequence variants as a technical artifact. Linkage disequilibrium might explain the correlated functional status among segregating V segments, but an unknown experimental factor could not be excluded. An earlier analysis of 587 of the donors showed that most TCR beta V segments appeared in productive rearrangements either about 87% or about 30% of the time, which broadly matched IMGT annotations. Most TCR sequences were seen in very few donors, while some public TCRs were found in many individuals. The presence/absence analyses assumed that sequencing depth was roughly uniform across donors, and that assumption may not be true. In vitro tests confirmed that three of the cytomegalovirus-associated TCR beta chains recognize cytomegalovirus antigens. According to the authors, the approach could potentially be generalized to other disease states and immunological phenotypes. When HLA alleles, especially DR and DQ, strongly co-occurred, TCR associations were difficult to assign to individual alleles. In a later analysis, most CMV-associated TCR beta chains were found to appear HLA-restricted, with HLA associations seemingly driven largely by CMV exposure.

In total, roughly 670 healthy bone marrow donors made up the cohort. At the time of sampling, all cohort members were nominally healthy, though unrecorded immune exposures were likely present. The donor was CMV seronegative and belonged to the group of under 400 seronegative cohort members. Every donor gave a peripheral blood sample, and the peripheral blood mononuclear cells from that sample were used for TCR beta sequencing. Genomic DNA was extracted from the blood cell samples with the Qiagen DNeasy Blood Extraction Kit. Source material: PBMCs. The sequence came from a woman in her fifties or sixties in good health and CMV-seronegative. This sequence uses TRBV10-2 and TRBJ2-7; 8 central nucleotides agree with TRBD2. The CDR3 loop reads CASSETSGPFPEQYF. The DNA sequence is given as TGCGCCAGCAGTGAGACTAGCGGACCATTCCCCGAGCAGTACTTC.